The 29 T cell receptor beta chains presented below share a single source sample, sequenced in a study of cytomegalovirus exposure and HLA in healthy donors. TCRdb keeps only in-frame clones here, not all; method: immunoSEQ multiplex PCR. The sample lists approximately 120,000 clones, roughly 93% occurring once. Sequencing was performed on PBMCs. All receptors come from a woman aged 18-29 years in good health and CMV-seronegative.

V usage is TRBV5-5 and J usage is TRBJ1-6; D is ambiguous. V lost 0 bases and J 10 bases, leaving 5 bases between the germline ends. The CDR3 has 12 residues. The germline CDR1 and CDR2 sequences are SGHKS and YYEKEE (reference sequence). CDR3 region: CASSLGSSPLHF. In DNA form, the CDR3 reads TGTGCCAGCAGCTTGGGGAGCTCACCCCTCCACTTT.

The CDR3 loop is CASRGLAGDTDTQYF. The CDR3 DNA follows: TGTGCCAGCAGAGGACTAGCGGGAGACACAGATACGCAGTATTTT. The chain recombines TRBV2 with TRBJ2-3; 13 bases are a match to TRBD2. The CDR3 is made up of 15 amino acids. J gave up 2 bases and V 6 bases, and 2 bases lay outside the gene matches. Germline V gives CDR1 SNHLY, CDR2 FYNNEI.

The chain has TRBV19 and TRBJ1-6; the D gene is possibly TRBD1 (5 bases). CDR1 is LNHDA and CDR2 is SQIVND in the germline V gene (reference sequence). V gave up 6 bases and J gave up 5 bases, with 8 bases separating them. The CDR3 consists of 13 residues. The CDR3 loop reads CASRDTNNSPLHF. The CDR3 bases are TGTGCCAGTAGGGACACAAATAATTCACCCCTCCACTTT.

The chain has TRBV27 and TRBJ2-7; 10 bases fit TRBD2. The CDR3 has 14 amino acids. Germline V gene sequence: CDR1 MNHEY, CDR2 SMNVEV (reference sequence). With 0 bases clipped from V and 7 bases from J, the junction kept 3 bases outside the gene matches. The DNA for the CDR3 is TGTGCCAGCAGTTTATCCCGGACTAGCGGAGAGCAGTACTTC. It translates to CASSLSRTSGEQYF.

The CDR3 sequence: CASSETRGTGELFF. CDR3 DNA sequence: TGTGCCAGCAGTGAAACAAGGGGGACCGGGGAGCTGTTTTTT. This rearrangement joins TRBV6-1 to TRBJ2-2; the D gene is possibly TRBD1 (6 bases). The CDR3 is 14 residues long. The ends were cut back, 2 bases at V and 5 bases at J, with 9 bases in the middle. The germline V gene has CDR1 MNHNS and CDR2 SASEGT.

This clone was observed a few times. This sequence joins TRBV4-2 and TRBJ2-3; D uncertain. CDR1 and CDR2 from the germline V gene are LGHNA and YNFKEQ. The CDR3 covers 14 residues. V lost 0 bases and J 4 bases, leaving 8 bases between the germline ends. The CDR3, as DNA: TGTGCCAGCAGCCAAGATCGGGTTCCAGATACGCAGTATTTT. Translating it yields CASSQDRVPDTQYF.

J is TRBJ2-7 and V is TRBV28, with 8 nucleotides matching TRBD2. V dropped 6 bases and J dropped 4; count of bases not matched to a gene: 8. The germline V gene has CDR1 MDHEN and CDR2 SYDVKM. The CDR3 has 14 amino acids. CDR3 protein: CASSQSGRFYEQYF. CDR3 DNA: TGTGCCAGCAGCCAAAGCGGGAGATTTTACGAGCAGTACTTC.

The CDR3 DNA reads as TGTGCCAGCTCACCATCAGAAATTAACACTGAAGCTTTCTTT. The encoded protein is CASSPSEINTEAFF. The chain employs TRBV18 and TRBJ1-1; no reliable D call. Germline V gene lookup returns CDR1 KGHSH and CDR2 LQKENI. With 2 bases removed from V and 2 bases from J, the gap between germline ends came to 9 bases. The CDR3 extends over 14 amino acids.

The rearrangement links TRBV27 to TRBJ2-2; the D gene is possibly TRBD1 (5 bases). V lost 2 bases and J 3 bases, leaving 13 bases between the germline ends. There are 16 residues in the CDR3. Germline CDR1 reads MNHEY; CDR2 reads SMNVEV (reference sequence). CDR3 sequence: CASSLPRATYTGELFF. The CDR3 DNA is TGTGCCAGCAGTTTACCCAGGGCAACCTACACCGGGGAGCTGTTTTTT.

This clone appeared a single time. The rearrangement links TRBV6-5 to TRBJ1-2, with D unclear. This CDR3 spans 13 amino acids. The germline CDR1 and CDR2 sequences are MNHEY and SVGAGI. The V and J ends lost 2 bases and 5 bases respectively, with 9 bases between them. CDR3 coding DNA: TGTGCCAGCAGTTACGTAGGAGGGTATGGCTACACCTTC. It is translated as CASSYVGGYGYTF.

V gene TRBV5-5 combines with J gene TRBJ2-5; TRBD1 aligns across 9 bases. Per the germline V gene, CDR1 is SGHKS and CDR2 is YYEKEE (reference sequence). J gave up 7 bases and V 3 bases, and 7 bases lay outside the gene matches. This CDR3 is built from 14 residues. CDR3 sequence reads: CASSWGTGHSTQYF. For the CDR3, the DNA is TGTGCCAGCAGCTGGGGGACAGGGCATTCGACCCAGTACTTC.

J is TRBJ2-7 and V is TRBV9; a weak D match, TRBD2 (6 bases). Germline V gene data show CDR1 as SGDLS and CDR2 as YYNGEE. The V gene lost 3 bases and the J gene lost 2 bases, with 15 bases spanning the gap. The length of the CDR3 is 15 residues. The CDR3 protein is CASSGGTEGTYEQYF. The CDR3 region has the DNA TGTGCCAGCAGCGGAGGGACGGAGGGAACCTACGAGCAGTACTTC.

CDR3 region: CAIRLTGGEEYGYTF. The CDR3, as DNA: TGTGCCATCAGATTGACAGGGGGCGAAGAATATGGCTACACCTTC. The V gene is TRBV10-3, the J gene TRBJ1-2, with 10 bases identical to TRBD1. The ends lost 6 bases at V and 5 bases at J; junction bases unmatched: 9. The CDR3 has 15 residues. Germline values: CDR1 ENHRY, CDR2 SYGVKD.

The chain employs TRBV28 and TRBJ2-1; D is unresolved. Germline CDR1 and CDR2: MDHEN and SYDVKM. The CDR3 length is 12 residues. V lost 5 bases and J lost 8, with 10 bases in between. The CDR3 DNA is TGTGCCAGCAGTCGCTATATGGATGAGCAGTTCTTC. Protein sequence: CASSRYMDEQFF.

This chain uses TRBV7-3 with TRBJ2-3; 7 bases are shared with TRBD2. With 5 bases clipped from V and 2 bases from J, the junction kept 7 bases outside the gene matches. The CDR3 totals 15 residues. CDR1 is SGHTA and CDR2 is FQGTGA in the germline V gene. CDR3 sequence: CASSGLGVPTDTQYF. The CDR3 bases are TGTGCCAGCAGCGGACTAGGGGTCCCCACAGATACGCAGTATTTT.

CDR3 sequence (DNA): TGTGCCAGCAAGCTTACAGGGGGCAAAAGAGCTTTCTTT. Protein sequence: CASKLTGGKRAFF. The chain links TRBV2 to TRBJ1-1, with TRBD1 matching 9 bases. J lost 10 bases, V lost 7 bases, and 10 bases had no gene match. The CDR3 contains 13 residues. Germline V gene data show CDR1 as SNHLY and CDR2 as FYNNEI. The complete variable domain, with remaining parts taken from reference TRBV2 and TRBJ1-1, reads EPEVTQTPSHQVTQMGQEVILRCVPISNHLYFYWYRQILGQKVEFLVSFYNNEISEKSEIFDDQFSVERPDGSNFTLKIRSTKLEDSAMYFCASKLTGGKRAFFGQGTRLTVV.

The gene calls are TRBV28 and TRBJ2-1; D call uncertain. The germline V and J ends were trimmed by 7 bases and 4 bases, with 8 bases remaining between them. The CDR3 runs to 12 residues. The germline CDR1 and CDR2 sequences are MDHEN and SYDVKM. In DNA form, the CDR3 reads TGTGCCAGCACCAATACTTACAATGAGCAGTTCTTC. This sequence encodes CASTNTYNEQFF.

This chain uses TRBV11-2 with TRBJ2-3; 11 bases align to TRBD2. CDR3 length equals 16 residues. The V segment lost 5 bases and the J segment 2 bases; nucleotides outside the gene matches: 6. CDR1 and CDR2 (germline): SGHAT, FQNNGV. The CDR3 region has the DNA TGTGCCAGCAGCCCTAGACTAGCGGGACTCACAGATACGCAGTATTTT. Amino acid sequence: CASSPRLAGLTDTQYF. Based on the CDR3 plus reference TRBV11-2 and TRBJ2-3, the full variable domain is EAGVAQSPRYKIIEKRQSVAFWCNPISGHATLYWYQQILGQGPKLLIQFQNNGVVDDSQLPKDRFSAERLKGVDSTLKIQPAKLEDSAVYLCASSPRLAGLTDTQYFGPGTRLTVL.

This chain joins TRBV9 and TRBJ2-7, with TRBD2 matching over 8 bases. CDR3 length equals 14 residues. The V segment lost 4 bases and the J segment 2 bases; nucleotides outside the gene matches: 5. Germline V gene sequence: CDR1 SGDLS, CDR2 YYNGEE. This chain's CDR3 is CASSTGGKPYEQYF. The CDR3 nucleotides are TGTGCCAGCAGCACGGGAGGGAAACCCTACGAGCAGTACTTC.

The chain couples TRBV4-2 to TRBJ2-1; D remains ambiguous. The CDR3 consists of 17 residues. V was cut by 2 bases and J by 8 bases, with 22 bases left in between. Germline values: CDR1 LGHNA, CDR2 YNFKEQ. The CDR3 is CASSQQPATESFDEQFF. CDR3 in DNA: TGTGCCAGCAGCCAACAACCGGCCACAGAAAGTTTCGATGAGCAGTTCTTC.

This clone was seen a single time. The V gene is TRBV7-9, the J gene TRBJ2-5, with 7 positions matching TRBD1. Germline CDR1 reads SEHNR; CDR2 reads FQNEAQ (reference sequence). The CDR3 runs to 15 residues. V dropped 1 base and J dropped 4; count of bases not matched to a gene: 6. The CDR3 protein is CASSLVTGKAETQYF. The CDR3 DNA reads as TGTGCCAGCAGCTTAGTGACAGGGAAGGCAGAGACCCAGTACTTC.

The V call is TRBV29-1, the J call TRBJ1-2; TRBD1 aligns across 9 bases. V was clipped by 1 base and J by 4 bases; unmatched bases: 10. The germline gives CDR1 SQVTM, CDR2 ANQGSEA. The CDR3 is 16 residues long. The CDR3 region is CSVEGVEWDRAYGYTF. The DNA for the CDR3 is TGCAGCGTTGAAGGGGTTGAGTGGGACAGGGCCTATGGCTACACCTTC.

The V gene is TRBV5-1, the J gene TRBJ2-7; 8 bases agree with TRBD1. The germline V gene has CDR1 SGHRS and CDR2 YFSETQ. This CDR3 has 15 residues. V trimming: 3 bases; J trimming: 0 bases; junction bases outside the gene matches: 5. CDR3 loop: CASSSGQAYSYEQYF. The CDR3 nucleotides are TGCGCCAGCAGCTCGGGACAGGCATACTCCTACGAGCAGTACTTC.

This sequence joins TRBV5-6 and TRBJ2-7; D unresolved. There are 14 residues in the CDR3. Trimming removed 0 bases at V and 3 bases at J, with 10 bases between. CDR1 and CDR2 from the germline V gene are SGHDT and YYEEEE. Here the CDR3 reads CASSLGHGYYEQYF. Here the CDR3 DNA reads TGTGCCAGCAGCTTGGGACACGGCTACTACGAGCAGTACTTC. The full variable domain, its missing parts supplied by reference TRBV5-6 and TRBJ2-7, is DAGVTQSPTHLIKTRGQQVTLRCSPKSGHDTVSWYQQALGQGPQFIFQYYEEEERQRGNFPDRFSGHQFPNYSSELNVNALLLGDSALYLCASSLGHGYYEQYFGPGTRLTVT.

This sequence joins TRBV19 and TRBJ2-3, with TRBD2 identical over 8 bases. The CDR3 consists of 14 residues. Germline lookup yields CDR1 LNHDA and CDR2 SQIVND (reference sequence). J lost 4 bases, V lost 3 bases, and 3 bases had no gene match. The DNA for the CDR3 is TGTGCCAGTAGTATGGGCGGGGGGCCAGATACGCAGTATTTT. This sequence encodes CASSMGGGPDTQYF.

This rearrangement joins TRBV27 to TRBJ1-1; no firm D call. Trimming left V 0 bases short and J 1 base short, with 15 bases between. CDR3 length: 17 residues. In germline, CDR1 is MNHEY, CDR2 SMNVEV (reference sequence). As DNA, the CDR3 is TGTGCCAGCAGTTTATCGGATTGGAGGAGATGGAACACTGAAGCTTTCTTT. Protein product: CASSLSDWRRWNTEAFF.

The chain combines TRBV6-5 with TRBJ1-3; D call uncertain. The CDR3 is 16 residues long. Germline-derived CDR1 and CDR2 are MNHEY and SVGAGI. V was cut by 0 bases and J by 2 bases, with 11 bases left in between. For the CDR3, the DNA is TGTGCCAGCAGTTACTCTGCTGGCATCACTGGAAACACCATATATTTT. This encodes CASSYSAGITGNTIYF.

CDR3 in amino acids: CASSLGRAYEQYF. The CDR3 region has the DNA TGTGCCAGCAGCTTAGGCAGGGCCTACGAGCAGTACTTC. The gene calls are TRBV11-2 and TRBJ2-7; possible D gene TRBD1, 5 bases. The V end was cut by 1 base, the J end by 2 bases, with 6 bases between. Per germline, CDR1 SGHAT and CDR2 FQNNGV. The CDR3 runs 13 residues.

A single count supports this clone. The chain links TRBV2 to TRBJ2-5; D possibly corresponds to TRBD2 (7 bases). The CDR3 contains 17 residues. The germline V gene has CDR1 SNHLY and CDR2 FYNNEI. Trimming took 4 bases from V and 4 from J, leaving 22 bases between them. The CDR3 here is CASSAPQGGGGGETQYF. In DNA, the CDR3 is TGTGCCAGCAGTGCCCCCCAGGGAGGGGGAGGAGGAGAGACCCAGTACTTC.